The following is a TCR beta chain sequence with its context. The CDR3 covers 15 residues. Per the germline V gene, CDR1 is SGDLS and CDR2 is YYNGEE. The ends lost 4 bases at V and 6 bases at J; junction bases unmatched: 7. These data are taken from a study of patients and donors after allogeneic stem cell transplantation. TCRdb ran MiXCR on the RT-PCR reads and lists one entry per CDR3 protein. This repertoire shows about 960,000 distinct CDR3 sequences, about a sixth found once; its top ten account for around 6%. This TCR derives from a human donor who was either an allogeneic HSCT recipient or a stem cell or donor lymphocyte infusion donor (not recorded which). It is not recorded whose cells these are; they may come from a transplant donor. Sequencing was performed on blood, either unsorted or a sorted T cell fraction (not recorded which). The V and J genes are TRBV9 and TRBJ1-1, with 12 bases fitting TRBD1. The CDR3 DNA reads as TGTGCCAGCAGCACCGAGGGACAGGGGGCCGCTGAAGCTTTCTTT. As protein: CASSTEGQGAAEAFF.